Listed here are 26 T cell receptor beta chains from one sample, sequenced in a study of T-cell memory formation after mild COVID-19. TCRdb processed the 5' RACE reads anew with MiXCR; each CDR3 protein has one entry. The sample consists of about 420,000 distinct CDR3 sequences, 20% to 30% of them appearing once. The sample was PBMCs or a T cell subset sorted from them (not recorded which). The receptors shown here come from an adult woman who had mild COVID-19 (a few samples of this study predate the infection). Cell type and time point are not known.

CDR3 loop: CSVEGGTVQETQYF. In nucleotides, the CDR3 is TGCAGCGTTGAAGGGGGAACAGTACAAGAGACCCAGTACTTC. V is TRBV29-1 and J is TRBJ2-5; D ambiguous. Germline lookup yields CDR1 SQVTM and CDR2 ANQGSEA. The CDR3 totals 14 residues. The V end lost 1 base, the J end lost 2 bases, and 11 bases lay between the germline ends.

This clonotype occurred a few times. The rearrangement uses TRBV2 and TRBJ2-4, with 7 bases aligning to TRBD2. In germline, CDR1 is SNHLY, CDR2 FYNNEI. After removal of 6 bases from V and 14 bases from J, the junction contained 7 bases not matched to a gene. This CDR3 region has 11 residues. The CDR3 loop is CASRLAGVEYF. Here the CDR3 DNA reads TGTGCCAGCAGGCTGGCGGGAGTGGAGTACTTC.

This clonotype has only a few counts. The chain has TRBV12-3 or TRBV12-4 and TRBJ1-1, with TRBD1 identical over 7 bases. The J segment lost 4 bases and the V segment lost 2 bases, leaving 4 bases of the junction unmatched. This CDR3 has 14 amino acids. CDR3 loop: CASSLIAGGTEAFF. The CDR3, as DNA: TGTGCCAGCAGTTTAATCGCAGGGGGCACTGAAGCTTTCTTT.

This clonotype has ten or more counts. CDR3 sequence: CASSLYSSSDTQYF. CDR3 DNA sequence: TGTGCCAGCAGCTTGTATTCATCCTCAGATACGCAGTATTTT. V usage is TRBV5-5 and J usage is TRBJ2-3; D not resolved. V was shortened by 1 base and J by 4 bases, with 10 bases between the two germline ends. Germline CDR1 SGHKS, CDR2 YYEKEE (reference sequence). CDR3 length: 14 amino acids.

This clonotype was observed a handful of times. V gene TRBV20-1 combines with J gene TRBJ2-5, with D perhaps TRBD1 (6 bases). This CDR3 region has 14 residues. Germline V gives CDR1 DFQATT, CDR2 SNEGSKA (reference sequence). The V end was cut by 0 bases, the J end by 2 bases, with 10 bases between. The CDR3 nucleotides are TGCAGTGCTAGAGATCCGGACAGACAAGAGACCCAGTACTTC. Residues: CSARDPDRQETQYF.

CDR3 loop: CASTSQGRNAGYTF. The CDR3 bases are TGTGCCAGCACCTCCCAGGGGCGTAACGCTGGCTACACCTTC. The V and J genes are TRBV5-5 and TRBJ1-2; possibly TRBD1 for D (6 bases). The CDR3 covers 14 residues. Trimming stripped 6 bases from V and 7 bases from J, with 19 bases between. The germline gives CDR1 SGHKS, CDR2 YYEKEE (reference sequence).

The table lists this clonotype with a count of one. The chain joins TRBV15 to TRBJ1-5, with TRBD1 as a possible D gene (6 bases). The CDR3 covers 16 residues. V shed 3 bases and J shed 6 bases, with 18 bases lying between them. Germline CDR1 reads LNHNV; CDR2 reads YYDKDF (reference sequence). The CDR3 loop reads CATSSEIGGGGQPQHF. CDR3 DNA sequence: TGTGCCACCAGCAGTGAAATAGGGGGAGGGGGTCAGCCCCAGCATTTT. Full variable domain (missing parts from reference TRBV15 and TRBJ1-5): DAMVIQNPRYQVTQFGKPVTLSCSQTLNHNVMYWYQQKSSQAPKLLFHYYDKDFNNEADTPDNFQSRRPNTSFCFLDIRSPGLGDTAMYLCATSSEIGGGGQPQHFGDGTRLSIL.

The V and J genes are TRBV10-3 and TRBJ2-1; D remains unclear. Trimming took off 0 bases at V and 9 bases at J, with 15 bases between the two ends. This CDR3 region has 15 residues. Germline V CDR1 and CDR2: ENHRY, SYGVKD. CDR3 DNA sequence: TGTGCCATCAGTGAGTCGGAACCCGCTTTGGGTGAGCAGTTCTTC. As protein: CAISESEPALGEQFF.

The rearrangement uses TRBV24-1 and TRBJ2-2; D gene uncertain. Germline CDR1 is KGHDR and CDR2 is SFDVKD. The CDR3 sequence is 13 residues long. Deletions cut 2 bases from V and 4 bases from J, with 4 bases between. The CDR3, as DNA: TGTGCCACCAGTGATTCAGCCACCGGGGAGCTGTTTTTT. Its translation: CATSDSATGELFF.

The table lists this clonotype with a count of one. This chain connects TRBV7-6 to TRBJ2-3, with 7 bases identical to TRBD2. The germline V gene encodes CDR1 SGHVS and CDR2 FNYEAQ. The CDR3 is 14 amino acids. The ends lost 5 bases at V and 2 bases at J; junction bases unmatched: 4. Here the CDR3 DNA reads TGTGCCAGCAGCCCAGAGCGGGACACAGATACGCAGTATTTT. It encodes CASSPERDTDTQYF.

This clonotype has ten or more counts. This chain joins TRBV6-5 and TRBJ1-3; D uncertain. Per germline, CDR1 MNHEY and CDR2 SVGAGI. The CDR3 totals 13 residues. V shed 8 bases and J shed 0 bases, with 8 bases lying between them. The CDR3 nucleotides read TGTGCCAGCCTACCTTCCTCTGGAAACACCATATATTTT. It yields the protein CASLPSSGNTIYF.

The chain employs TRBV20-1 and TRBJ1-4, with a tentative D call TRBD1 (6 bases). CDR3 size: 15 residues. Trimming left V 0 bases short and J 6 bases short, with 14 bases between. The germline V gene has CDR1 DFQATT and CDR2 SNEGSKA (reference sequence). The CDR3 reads CSARDPSGVDEKLFF. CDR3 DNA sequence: TGCAGTGCTAGAGATCCTTCAGGGGTTGATGAAAAACTGTTTTTT.

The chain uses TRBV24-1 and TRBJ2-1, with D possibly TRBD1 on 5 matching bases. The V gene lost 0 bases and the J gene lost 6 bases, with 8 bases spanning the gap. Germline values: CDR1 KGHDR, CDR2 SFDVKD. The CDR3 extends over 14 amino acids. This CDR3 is CATSDLGQGNEQFF. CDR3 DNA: TGTGCCACCAGTGATTTGGGCCAGGGCAATGAGCAGTTCTTC.

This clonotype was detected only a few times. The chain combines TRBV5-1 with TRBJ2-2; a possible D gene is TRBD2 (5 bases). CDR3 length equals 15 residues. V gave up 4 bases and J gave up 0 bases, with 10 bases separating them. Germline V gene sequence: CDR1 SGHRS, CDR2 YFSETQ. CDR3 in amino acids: CASSPGSSNTGELFF. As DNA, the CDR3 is TGCGCCAGCAGCCCGGGGTCTTCGAACACCGGGGAGCTGTTTTTT. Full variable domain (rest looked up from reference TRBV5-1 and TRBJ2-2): KAGVTQTPRYLIKTRGQQVTLSCSPISGHRSVSWYQQTPGQGLQFLFEYFSETQRNKGNFPGRFSGRQFSNSRSEMNVSTLELGDSALYLCASSPGSSNTGELFFGEGSRLTVL.

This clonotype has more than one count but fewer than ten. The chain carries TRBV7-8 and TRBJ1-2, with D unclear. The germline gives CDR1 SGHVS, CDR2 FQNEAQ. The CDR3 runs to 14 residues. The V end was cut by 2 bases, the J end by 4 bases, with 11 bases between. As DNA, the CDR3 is TGTGCCAGCAGCTTAAATAGGCAGTTCTATGGCTACACCTTC. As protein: CASSLNRQFYGYTF.

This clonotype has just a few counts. CDR3 sequence: CASRRGWSGNTIYF. DNA of the CDR3: TGTGCCAGCAGAAGGGGTTGGTCTGGAAACACCATATATTTT. The chain is built from TRBV28 and TRBJ1-3, with D possibly TRBD1 on 5 matching bases. V was cut by 6 bases and J by 1 base, with 10 bases left in between. Looked up from germline, CDR1 is MDHEN and CDR2 is SYDVKM. The CDR3 contains 14 residues.

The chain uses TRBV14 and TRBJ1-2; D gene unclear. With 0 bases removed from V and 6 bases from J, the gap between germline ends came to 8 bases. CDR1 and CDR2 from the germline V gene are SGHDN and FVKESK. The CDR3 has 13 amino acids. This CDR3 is CASSQEYRHGYTF. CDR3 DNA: TGTGCCAGCAGCCAAGAATATCGGCATGGCTACACCTTC.

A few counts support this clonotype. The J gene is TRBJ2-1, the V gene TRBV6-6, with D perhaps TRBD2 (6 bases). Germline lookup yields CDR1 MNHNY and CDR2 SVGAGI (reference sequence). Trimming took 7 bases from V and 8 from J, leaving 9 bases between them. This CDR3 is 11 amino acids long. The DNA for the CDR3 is TGTGCCAGCACTGGAGGGTATGAGCAGTTCTTC. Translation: CASTGGYEQFF.

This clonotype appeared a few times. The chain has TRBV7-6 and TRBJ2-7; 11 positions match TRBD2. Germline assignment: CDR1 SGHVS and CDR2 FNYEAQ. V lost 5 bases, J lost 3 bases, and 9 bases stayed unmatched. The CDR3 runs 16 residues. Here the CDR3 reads CASSPLIAGGFYEQYF. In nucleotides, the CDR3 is TGTGCCAGCAGCCCCCTAATAGCGGGGGGGTTCTACGAGCAGTACTTC.

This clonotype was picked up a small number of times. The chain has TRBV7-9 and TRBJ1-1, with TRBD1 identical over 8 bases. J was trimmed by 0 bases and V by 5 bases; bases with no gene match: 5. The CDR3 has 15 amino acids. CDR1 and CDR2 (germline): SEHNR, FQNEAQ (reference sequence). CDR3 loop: CASSPWTGMNTEAFF. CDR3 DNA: TGTGCCAGCAGCCCTTGGACAGGGATGAACACTGAAGCTTTCTTT.

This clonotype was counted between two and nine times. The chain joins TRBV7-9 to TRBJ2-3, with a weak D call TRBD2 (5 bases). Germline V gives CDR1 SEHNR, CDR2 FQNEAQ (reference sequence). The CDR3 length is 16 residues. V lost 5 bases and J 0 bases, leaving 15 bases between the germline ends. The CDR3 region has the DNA TGTGCCAGCAGCCGCACTCGGGATTTTAGCACAGATACGCAGTATTTT. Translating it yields CASSRTRDFSTDTQYF.

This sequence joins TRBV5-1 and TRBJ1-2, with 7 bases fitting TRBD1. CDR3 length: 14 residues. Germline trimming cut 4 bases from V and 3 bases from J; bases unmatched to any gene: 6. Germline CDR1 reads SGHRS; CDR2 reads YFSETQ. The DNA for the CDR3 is TGCGCCAGCAGCGACGACAGGGAACACTATGGCTACACCTTC. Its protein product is CASSDDREHYGYTF. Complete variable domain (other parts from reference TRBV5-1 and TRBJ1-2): KAGVTQTPRYLIKTRGQQVTLSCSPISGHRSVSWYQQTPGQGLQFLFEYFSETQRNKGNFPGRFSGRQFSNSRSEMNVSTLELGDSALYLCASSDDREHYGYTFGSGTRLTVV.

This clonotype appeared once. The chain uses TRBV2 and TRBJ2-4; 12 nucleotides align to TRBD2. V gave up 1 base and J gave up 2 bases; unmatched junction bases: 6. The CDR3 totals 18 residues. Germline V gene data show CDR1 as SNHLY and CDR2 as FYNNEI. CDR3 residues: CASSEENGLAGTKNIQYF. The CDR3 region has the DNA TGTGCCAGCAGTGAAGAAAATGGACTAGCGGGGACCAAAAACATTCAGTACTTC.

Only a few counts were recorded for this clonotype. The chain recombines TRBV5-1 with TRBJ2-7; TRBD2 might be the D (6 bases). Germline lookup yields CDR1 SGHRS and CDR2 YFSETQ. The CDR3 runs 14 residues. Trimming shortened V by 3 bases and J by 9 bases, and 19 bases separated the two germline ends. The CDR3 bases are TGCGCCAGCAGCTCAGCAGCCATCCCCGGGGGGCAGTACTTC. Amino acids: CASSSAAIPGGQYF.

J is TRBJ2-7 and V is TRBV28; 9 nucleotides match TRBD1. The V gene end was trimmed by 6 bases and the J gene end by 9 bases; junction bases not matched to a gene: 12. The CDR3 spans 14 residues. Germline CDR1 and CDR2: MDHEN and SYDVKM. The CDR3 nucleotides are TGTGCCAGCAGAAGGGACAGGGTGATGGGGGGGCAGTACTTC. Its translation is CASRRDRVMGGQYF.

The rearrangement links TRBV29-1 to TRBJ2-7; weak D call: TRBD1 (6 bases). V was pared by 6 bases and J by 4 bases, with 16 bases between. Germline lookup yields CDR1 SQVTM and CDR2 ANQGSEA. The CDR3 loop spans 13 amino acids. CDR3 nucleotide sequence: TGCAGCGTCTCCGGGGACACCTTATACGAGCAGTACTTC. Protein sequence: CSVSGDTLYEQYF.